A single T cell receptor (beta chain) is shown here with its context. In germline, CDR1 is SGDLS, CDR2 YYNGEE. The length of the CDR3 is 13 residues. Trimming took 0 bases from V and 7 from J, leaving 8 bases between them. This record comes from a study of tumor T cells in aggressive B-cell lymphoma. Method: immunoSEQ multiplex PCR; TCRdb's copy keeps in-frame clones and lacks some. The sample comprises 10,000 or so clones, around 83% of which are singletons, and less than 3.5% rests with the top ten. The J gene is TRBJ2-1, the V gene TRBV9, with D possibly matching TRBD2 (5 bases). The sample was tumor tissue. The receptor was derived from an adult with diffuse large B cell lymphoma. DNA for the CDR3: TGTGCCAGCAGCGTAGGAGGGTTTAATGAGCAGTTCTTC. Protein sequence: CASSVGGFNEQFF.